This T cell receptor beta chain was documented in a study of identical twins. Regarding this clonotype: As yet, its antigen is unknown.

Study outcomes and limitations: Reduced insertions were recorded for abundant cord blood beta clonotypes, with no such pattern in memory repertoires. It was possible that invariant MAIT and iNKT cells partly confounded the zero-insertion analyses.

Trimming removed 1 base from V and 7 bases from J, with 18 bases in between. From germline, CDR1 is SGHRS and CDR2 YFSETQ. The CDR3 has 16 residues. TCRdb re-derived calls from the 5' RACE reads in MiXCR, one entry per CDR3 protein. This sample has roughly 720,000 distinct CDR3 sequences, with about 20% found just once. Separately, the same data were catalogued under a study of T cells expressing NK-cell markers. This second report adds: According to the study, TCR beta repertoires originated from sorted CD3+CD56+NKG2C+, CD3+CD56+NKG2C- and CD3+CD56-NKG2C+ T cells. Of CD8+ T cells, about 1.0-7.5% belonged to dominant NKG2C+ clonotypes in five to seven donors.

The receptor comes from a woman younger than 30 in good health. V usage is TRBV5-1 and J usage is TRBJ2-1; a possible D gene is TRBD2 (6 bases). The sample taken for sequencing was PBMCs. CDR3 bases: TGCGCCAGCAGCTTGATTCCGGGACCCCGGGGGAATGAGCAGTTCTTC. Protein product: CASSLIPGPRGNEQFF.